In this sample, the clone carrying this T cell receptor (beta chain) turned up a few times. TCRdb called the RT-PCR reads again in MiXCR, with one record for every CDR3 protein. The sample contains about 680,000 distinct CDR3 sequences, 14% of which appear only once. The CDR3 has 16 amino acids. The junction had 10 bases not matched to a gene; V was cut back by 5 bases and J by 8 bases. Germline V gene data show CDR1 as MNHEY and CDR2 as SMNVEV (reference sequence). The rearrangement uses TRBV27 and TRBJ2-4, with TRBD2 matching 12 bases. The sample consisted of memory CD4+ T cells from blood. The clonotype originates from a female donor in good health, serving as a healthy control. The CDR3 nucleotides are TGTGCCAGCAGTAACAAACTAGCGGGAGGTTCGGACATTCAGTACTTC. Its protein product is CASSNKLAGGSDIQYF.